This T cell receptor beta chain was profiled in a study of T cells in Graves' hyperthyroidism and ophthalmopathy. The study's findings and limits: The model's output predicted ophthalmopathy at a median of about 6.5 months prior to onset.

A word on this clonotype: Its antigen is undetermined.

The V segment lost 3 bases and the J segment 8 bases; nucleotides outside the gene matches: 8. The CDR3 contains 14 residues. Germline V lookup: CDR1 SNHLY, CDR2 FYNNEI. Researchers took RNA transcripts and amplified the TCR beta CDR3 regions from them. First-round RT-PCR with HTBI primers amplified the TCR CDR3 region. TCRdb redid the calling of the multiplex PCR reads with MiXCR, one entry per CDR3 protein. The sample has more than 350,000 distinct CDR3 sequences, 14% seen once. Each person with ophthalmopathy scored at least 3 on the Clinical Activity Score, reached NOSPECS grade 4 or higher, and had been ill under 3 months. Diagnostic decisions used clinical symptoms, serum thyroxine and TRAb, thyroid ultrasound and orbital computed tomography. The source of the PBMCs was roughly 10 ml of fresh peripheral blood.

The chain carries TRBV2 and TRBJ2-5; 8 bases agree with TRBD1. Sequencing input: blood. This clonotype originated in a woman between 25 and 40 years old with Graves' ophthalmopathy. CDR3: CASSDWTGSDTQYF. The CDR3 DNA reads TGTGCCAGCAGTGATTGGACAGGGTCCGACACCCAGTACTTC.